The 20 T cell receptor beta chains below come from one sample, sequenced in a study of cytomegalovirus exposure and HLA in healthy donors. The PCR ran on 60 Vbeta and 13 Jbeta primers. Data came from immunoSEQ multiplex PCR; TCRdb stores just in-frame clones and leaves some out. Of about 130,000 clones in the sample, 72% are singletons; the top ten hold about 4%. The sample consisted of PBMCs. Receptors originate from a man aged 25-40 years in good health and CMV-seronegative.

About this clone itself: Sequence at one end of the junction differs from germline and may be a read error. Other DNA sequences in the same sample also yield this CDR3. V is TRBV27 and J is TRBJ2-7; D may be TRBD1 (5 bases). Germline-derived CDR1 and CDR2 are MNHEY and SMNVEV (reference sequence). The CDR3 runs 15 residues. As DNA, the CDR3 is TGCGCCAGCAGTCCGACAGCTCCGAGTTCTAACGAGCAGTACTTC. Its protein product is CASSPTAPSSNEQYF.

This clone was observed a few times. The chain couples TRBV7-3 to TRBJ1-1, with TRBD1 matching 7 bases. The CDR3 consists of 14 residues. V dropped 4 bases and J dropped 5; count of bases not matched to a gene: 7. CDR1 is SGHTA, CDR2 FQGTGA, per germline. The CDR3 protein is CASSSSGQRTEAFF. CDR3 bases: TGTGCCAGCAGCTCTTCGGGACAGCGTACTGAAGCTTTCTTT.

This clone was counted only a few times. This rearrangement joins TRBV27 to TRBJ1-1, with 7 bases that match TRBD1. This CDR3 contains 17 residues. Germline V gene sequence: CDR1 MNHEY, CDR2 SMNVEV (reference sequence). The J segment lost 0 bases and the V segment lost 2 bases, leaving 9 bases of the junction unmatched. The CDR3 region is CASSLLGQGGMNTEAFF. In nucleotides, the CDR3 is TGTGCCAGCAGTTTACTTGGGCAGGGGGGCATGAACACTGAAGCTTTCTTT.

This clone was found a few times. V usage is TRBV7-9 and J usage is TRBJ2-2, with D perhaps TRBD1 (5 bases). CDR1 is SEHNR and CDR2 is FQNEAQ in the germline V gene (reference sequence). V was pared by 5 bases and J by 0 bases, with 7 bases between. The CDR3 extends over 14 amino acids. The DNA for the CDR3 is TGTGCCAGCAGCCGACAGACGAACACCGGGGAGCTGTTTTTT. It codes for CASSRQTNTGELFF.

The chain links TRBV13 to TRBJ2-6; the D gene is possibly TRBD1 (6 bases). V lost 2 bases and J 4 bases, leaving 15 bases between the germline ends. The CDR3 is 17 amino acids. Germline values: CDR1 PRHDT, CDR2 FYEKMQ (reference sequence). The CDR3 nucleotides read TGTGCCAGCAGCTTACCCCCTCAGGGGCCCGGGGCCAACGTCCTGACTTTC. Translating it yields CASSLPPQGPGANVLTF.

The sample holds a few counts of this clone. The CDR3 nucleotides read TGTGCCACCAGCCGGCCGGGACAGGGGCATTCCTACGAGCAGTACTTC. It yields the protein CATSRPGQGHSYEQYF. This chain links TRBV15 with TRBJ2-7; 10 positions agree with TRBD1. V shed 5 bases, J shed 1 base, and the junction held 8 bases outside the gene matches. The CDR3 is 16 residues long. CDR1 and CDR2 (germline): LNHNV, YYDKDF (reference sequence). The complete variable domain, with remaining parts taken from reference TRBV15 and TRBJ2-7, reads DAMVIQNPRYQVTQFGKPVTLSCSQTLNHNVMYWYQQKSSQAPKLLFHYYDKDFNNEADTPDNFQSRRPNTSFCFLDIRSPGLGDTAMYLCATSRPGQGHSYEQYFGPGTRLTVT.

V and J are TRBV9 and TRBJ2-3; D remains unclear. Germline lookup yields CDR1 SGDLS and CDR2 YYNGEE. The CDR3 contains 16 residues. V was shortened by 1 base and J by 2 bases, with 14 bases between the two germline ends. The DNA for the CDR3 is TGTGCCAGCAGCGTAAGTACCCGGGTTTCCACAGATACGCAGTATTTT. This codes for CASSVSTRVSTDTQYF.

This clone was detected a few times. The chain joins TRBV4-3 to TRBJ1-2, with 8 bases identical to TRBD1. The junction had 4 bases not matched to a gene; V was cut back by 0 bases and J by 7 bases. The germline V gene has CDR1 LGHNA and CDR2 YSLEER. This CDR3 is 14 amino acids long. CDR3 protein: CASSQDRTGSGYTF. The CDR3 DNA reads TGCGCCAGCAGCCAAGATCGGACAGGGAGTGGCTACACCTTC.

This clone was observed a single time. J is TRBJ2-7 and V is TRBV6-6, with TRBD2 identical over 8 bases. V lost 5 bases to trimming and J lost 7 bases; unmatched junction nucleotides: 10. Germline V gene lookup returns CDR1 MNHNY and CDR2 SVGAGI (reference sequence). The CDR3 has 14 residues. The CDR3 loop reads CASSAEAGVWEQYF. CDR3 sequence (DNA): TGTGCCAGCAGTGCGGAAGCGGGGGTATGGGAGCAGTACTTC.

Comments on this clone: One end of the junction varies from germline; a read error may be responsible. The chain couples TRBV7-9 to TRBJ1-2, with D unclear. The CDR3 has 12 residues. Germline CDR1 is SEHNR and CDR2 is FQNEAQ (reference sequence). The CDR3 DNA sequence: TGTTCCAGCAGCCTCACGGGTAATGGCTACACCTTC. It specifies CSSSLTGNGYTF. Full variable domain (rest looked up from reference TRBV7-9 and TRBJ1-2): DTGVSQNPRHKITKRGQNVTFRCDPISEHNRLYWYRQTLGQGPEFLTYFQNEAQLEKSRLLSDRFSAERPKGSFSTLEIQRTEQGDSAMYLCSSSLTGNGYTFGSGTRLTVV.

This chain joins TRBV7-2 and TRBJ1-6; possible D gene TRBD1, 6 bases. Germline CDR1 reads SGHTA; CDR2 reads FQGNSA. The CDR3 consists of 16 residues. V lost 5 bases and J lost 6, with 17 bases in between. The CDR3 DNA reads TGTGCCAGCAGCCCTCCAGGGGTTCCGAGTAATTCACCCCTCCACTTT. Translation gives CASSPPGVPSNSPLHF. Full variable domain (remainder filled in from reference TRBV7-2 and TRBJ1-6): GAGVSQSPSNKVTEKGKDVELRCDPISGHTALYWYRQSLGQGLEFLIYFQGNSAPDKSGLPSDRFSAERTGGSVSTLTIQRTQQEDSAVYLCASSPPGVPSNSPLHFGNGTRLTVT.

CDR3 sequence reads: CAINGVGNTEAFF. The CDR3 DNA sequence: TGTGCCATCAACGGGGTAGGGAACACTGAAGCTTTCTTT. The chain is built from TRBV10-3 and TRBJ1-1; D unresolved. V gave up 7 bases and J gave up 1 base, with 10 bases separating them. The CDR3 has 13 residues. Looked up from germline, CDR1 is ENHRY and CDR2 is SYGVKD.

This clone was detected only once. The CDR3 DNA is TGTGCCAGCAGTTTAGCGGGGGGGCCGGAGACCCAGTACTTC. Amino acid sequence: CASSLAGGPETQYF. The gene calls are TRBV6-1 and TRBJ2-5, with 11 bases lining up with TRBD2. J lost 5 bases, V lost 5 bases, and 4 bases had no gene match. The germline V gene encodes CDR1 MNHNS and CDR2 SASEGT. The CDR3 is 14 residues long.

This clone was found once. The chain uses TRBV27 and TRBJ2-3; 16 nucleotides match TRBD2. J was trimmed by 5 bases and V by 5 bases; bases with no gene match: 10. Germline values: CDR1 MNHEY, CDR2 SMNVEV (reference sequence). The CDR3 contains 18 residues. The CDR3 nucleotides read TGTGCCAGCAGTCAACCGGGACTAGCGGGGGGGGGCGGAGATACGCAGTATTTT. It yields the protein CASSQPGLAGGGGDTQYF.

This clone was seen only once. The chain combines TRBV18 with TRBJ2-1; TRBD2 matches 12 bases. Germline CDR1 KGHSH, CDR2 LQKENI. This CDR3 has 18 amino acids. V lost 3 bases to trimming and J lost 4 bases; unmatched junction nucleotides: 10. The CDR3 here is CASSPLITSGGPYNEQFF. CDR3 nucleotide sequence: TGTGCCAGCTCACCTCTTATAACTAGCGGGGGGCCATACAATGAGCAGTTCTTC.

This clone was counted a few times. The chain uses TRBV27 and TRBJ2-7; TRBD2 matches at 13 bases. The CDR3 sequence is 14 residues long. CDR1 MNHEY and CDR2 SMNVEV come from the germline V gene (reference sequence). The V segment lost 6 bases and the J segment 7 bases; nucleotides outside the gene matches: 6. CDR3 residues: CASSGLAGAGEQYF. For the CDR3, the DNA is TGTGCCAGCAGCGGACTAGCGGGGGCGGGTGAGCAGTACTTC.

V gene TRBV4-3 combines with J gene TRBJ1-2, with 10 bases lining up with TRBD1. The CDR3 is 15 residues long. Germline V CDR1 and CDR2: LGHNA, YSLEER. V shed 3 bases, J shed 3 bases, and the junction held 4 bases outside the gene matches. CDR3 sequence reads: CASSQDRGMDYGYTF. The CDR3 DNA follows: TGCGCCAGCAGCCAGGACAGGGGGATGGACTATGGCTACACCTTC.

The rearrangement joins TRBV30 to TRBJ1-5, with 7 bases matching TRBD1. The CDR3 is 12 amino acids. CDR1 is GTSNPN, CDR2 SVGIG, per germline (reference sequence). The V and J ends lost 5 bases and 6 bases, in that order; junction bases with no gene match: 4. The CDR3 region is CAWDRVGQPQHF. In DNA form, the CDR3 reads TGTGCCTGGGACAGGGTTGGTCAGCCCCAGCATTTT.

V usage is TRBV19 and J usage is TRBJ2-7; D perhaps matches TRBD2 (5 bases). Germline-derived CDR1 and CDR2 are LNHDA and SQIVND (reference sequence). Trimming cost V 5 bases and J 6 bases, with 8 bases left between them. This CDR3 is built from 11 residues. CDR3 loop: CASSDRGEQYF. The CDR3 DNA sequence: TGTGCCAGTAGTGACCGGGGCGAGCAGTACTTC.

Of note for this clone: The final CDR3 position lacks the conserved phenylalanine or tryptophan, pointing to a likely read error. This chain uses TRBV19 with TRBJ1-2; 8 bases match TRBD1. Germline CDR1 LNHDA, CDR2 SQIVND (reference sequence). The length of the CDR3 is 13 residues. Trimming took 2 bases from V and 7 from J; bases not matched to a gene: 3. For the CDR3, the DNA is TGTGCCAGTAGTATAACCAGGGGGCTTGGCTACACCCTC. Its translation: CASSITRGLGYTL.